Listed below are T cell receptor beta chains from one sample, sequenced in a study of T cell responses to AZD1222 COVID-19 vaccine. Sequencing was performed with immunoSEQ multiplex PCR; in TCRdb, only in-frame clones are kept and a portion is missing. This table has some 140,000 clones, more than 85% appearing once. This material consisted of peripheral blood, taken on day 0 of AZD1222 vaccination. These receptors came from an adult in good health. Each CDR3 is given with its conserved first and last residue. The order of the fields is D gene, V gene, CDR3 length, clone size, J gene, CDR3 DNA, CDR3 protein. D genes are given only for firm matches. Size is stated for part of the rows, as once, few or many counts, or as a class when the clone is expanded.

d_gene: NA; v_gene: TRBV12-5; len: 18; abundance: NA; j_gene: TRBJ2-7; CDR3nt: TGTGCTAGTGGTTTGGCCTCGACCCGGCGGGGAATAGGCTACGAGCAGTACTTC; CDR3aa: CASGLASTRRGIGYEQYF
d_gene: NA; v_gene: TRBV7-3; len: 14; abundance: NA; j_gene: TRBJ2-1; CDR3nt: TGTGCCAGCAGCTTCTCGGCAGGGTCCAATGAGCAGTTCTTC; CDR3aa: CASSFSAGSNEQFF
d_gene: NA; v_gene: TRBV7-2; len: 13; abundance: NA; j_gene: TRBJ1-2; CDR3nt: TGTGCCAGCACCCCCGGGCCAAACTATGGCTACACCTTC; CDR3aa: CASTPGPNYGYTF
d_gene: NA; v_gene: TRBV12-3/TRBV12-4; len: 13; abundance: NA; j_gene: TRBJ1-2; CDR3nt: TGTGCCAGCAGTTTAAGCGGGGTCTATGGCTACACCTTC; CDR3aa: CASSLSGVYGYTF
d_gene: TRBD2; v_gene: TRBV7-8; len: 14; abundance: NA; j_gene: TRBJ2-1; CDR3nt: TGTGCCAGCAGCTTGGGGACTAGAGGCGATGAGCAGTTCTTC; CDR3aa: CASSLGTRGDEQFF
d_gene: NA; v_gene: TRBV27; len: 13; abundance: NA; j_gene: TRBJ1-3; CDR3nt: TGTGCCAGCAGCCCGGGAGCTGGAAACACCATATATTTT; CDR3aa: CASSPGAGNTIYF
d_gene: NA; v_gene: TRBV2; len: 12; abundance: NA; j_gene: TRBJ2-7; CDR3nt: TGTGCCAGCAGTCGACTAGCCTACGAGCAGTACTTC; CDR3aa: CASSRLAYEQYF
d_gene: NA; v_gene: TRBV12-5; len: 17; abundance: few; j_gene: TRBJ1-2; CDR3nt: TGTGCTAGTGGTTTCCCCGGGACCGAAACAACTAGGGGTGGCTACACCTTC; CDR3aa: CASGFPGTETTRGGYTF
d_gene: NA; v_gene: TRBV10-3; len: 11; abundance: NA; j_gene: TRBJ1-1; CDR3nt: TGTGCCACGGGATATTCGGCGAAAGCTTTCTTT; CDR3aa: CATGYSAKAFF
d_gene: TRBD1; v_gene: TRBV19; len: 16; abundance: NA; j_gene: TRBJ1-2; CDR3nt: TGTGCCAGTAGTAGAACCAGACAGGGCGCTAACTATGGCTACACCTTC; CDR3aa: CASSRTRQGANYGYTF
d_gene: NA; v_gene: TRBV19; len: 14; abundance: NA; j_gene: TRBJ1-4; CDR3nt: TGTGCCAGTAGTATCTCAGGGTCTAATGAAAAACTGTTTTTT; CDR3aa: CASSISGSNEKLFF
d_gene: NA; v_gene: TRBV6-5; len: 15; abundance: NA; j_gene: TRBJ1-6; CDR3nt: TGTGCCAGCAGACCGCCGGGACTGGGACATTCACCCCTCCACTTT; CDR3aa: CASRPPGLGHSPLHF